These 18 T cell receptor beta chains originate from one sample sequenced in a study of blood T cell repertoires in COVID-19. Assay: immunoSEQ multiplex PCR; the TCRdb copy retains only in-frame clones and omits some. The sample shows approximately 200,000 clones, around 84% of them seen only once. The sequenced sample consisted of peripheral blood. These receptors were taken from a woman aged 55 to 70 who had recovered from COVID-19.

The DNA of the CDR3 is TGTGCCAGCAGCTCGCTTGGACAGGGGGCTAGCACCGGGGAGCTGTTTTTT. Translating it yields CASSSLGQGASTGELFF. The J gene is TRBJ2-2, the V gene TRBV11-2, with TRBD1 matching over 11 bases. V was pared by 4 bases and J by 4 bases, with 8 bases of the junction left unmatched. This CDR3 is 17 amino acids long. Germline CDR1 SGHAT, CDR2 FQNNGV.

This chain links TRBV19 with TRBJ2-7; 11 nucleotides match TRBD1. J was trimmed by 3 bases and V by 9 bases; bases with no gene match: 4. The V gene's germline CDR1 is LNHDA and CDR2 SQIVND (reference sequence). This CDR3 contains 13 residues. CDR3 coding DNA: TGTGCCAGCCGGGACAGGGGGTTCTACGAGCAGTACTTC. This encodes CASRDRGFYEQYF. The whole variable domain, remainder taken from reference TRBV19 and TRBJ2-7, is DGGITQSPKYLFRKEGQNVTLSCEQNLNHDAMYWYRQDPGQGLRLIYYSQIVNDFQKGDIAEGYSVSREKKESFPLTVTSAQKNPTAFYLCASRDRGFYEQYFGPGTRLTVT.

CDR3 sequence (DNA): TGTGCCAGCAGTGATCAGGGGAACTATGGCTACACCTTC. Residues: CASSDQGNYGYTF. The chain uses TRBV2 and TRBJ1-2; D possibly corresponds to TRBD1 (6 bases). CDR1 SNHLY and CDR2 FYNNEI come from the germline V gene. The germline V and J ends were trimmed by 3 bases and 2 bases, with 7 bases remaining between them. The CDR3 runs 13 residues.

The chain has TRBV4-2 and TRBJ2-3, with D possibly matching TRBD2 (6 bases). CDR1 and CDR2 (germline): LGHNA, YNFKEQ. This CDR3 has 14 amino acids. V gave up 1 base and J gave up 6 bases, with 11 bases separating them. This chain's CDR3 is CASSQAQRADTQYF. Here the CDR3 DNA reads TGTGCCAGCAGCCAAGCGCAGCGGGCCGATACGCAGTATTTT.

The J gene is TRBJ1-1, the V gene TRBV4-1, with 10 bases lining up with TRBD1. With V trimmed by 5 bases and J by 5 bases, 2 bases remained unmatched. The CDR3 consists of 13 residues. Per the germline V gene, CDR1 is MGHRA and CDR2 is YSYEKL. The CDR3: CASSTGQGTEAFF. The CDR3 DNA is TGCGCCAGCAGCACGGGACAGGGGACTGAAGCTTTCTTT.

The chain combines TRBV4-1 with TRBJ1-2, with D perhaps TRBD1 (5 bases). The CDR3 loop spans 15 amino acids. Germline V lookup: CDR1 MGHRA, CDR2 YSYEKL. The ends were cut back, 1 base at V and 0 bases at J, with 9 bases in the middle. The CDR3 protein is CASSQADSANYGYTF. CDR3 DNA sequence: TGCGCCAGCAGCCAAGCAGACAGCGCTAACTATGGCTACACCTTC.

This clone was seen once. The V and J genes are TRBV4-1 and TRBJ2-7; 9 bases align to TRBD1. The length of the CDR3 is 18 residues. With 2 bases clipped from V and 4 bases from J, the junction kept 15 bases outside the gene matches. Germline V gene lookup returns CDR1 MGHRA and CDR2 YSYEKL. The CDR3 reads CASSQPPWVGQGRYEQYF. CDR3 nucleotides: TGCGCCAGCAGCCAACCCCCTTGGGTCGGACAGGGGAGGTACGAGCAGTACTTC.

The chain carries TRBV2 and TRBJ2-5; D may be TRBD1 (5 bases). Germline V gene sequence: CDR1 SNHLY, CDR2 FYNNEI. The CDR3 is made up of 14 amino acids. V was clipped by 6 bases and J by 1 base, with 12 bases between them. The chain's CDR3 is CASSADRIQETQYF. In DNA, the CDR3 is TGTGCCAGCAGCGCAGACAGAATCCAAGAGACCCAGTACTTC. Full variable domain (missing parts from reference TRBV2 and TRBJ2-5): EPEVTQTPSHQVTQMGQEVILRCVPISNHLYFYWYRQILGQKVEFLVSFYNNEISEKSEIFDDQFSVERPDGSNFTLKIRSTKLEDSAMYFCASSADRIQETQYFGPGTRLLVL.

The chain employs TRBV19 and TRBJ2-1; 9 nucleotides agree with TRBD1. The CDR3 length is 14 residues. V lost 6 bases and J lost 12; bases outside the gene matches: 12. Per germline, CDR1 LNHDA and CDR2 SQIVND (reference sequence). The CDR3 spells CASSSSGQGGLQFF. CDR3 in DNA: TGTGCCAGTAGCTCCTCGGGACAGGGCGGGTTGCAGTTCTTC. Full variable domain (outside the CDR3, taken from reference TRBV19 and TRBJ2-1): DGGITQSPKYLFRKEGQNVTLSCEQNLNHDAMYWYRQDPGQGLRLIYYSQIVNDFQKGDIAEGYSVSREKKESFPLTVTSAQKNPTAFYLCASSSSGQGGLQFFGPGTRLTVL.

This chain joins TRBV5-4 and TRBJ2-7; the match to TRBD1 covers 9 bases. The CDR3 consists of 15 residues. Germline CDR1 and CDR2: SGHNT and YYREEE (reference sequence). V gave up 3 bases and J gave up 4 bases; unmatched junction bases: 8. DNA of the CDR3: TGTGCCAGCAGCTCCCTCCGACAGGGGGTGTACGAGCAGTACTTC. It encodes CASSSLRQGVYEQYF.

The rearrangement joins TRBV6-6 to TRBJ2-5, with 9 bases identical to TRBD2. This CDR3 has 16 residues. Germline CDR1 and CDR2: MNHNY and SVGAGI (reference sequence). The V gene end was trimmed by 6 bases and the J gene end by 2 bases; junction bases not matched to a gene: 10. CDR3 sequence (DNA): TGTGCCAGCAGCAAACCGACTAGCGGACCTCAAGAGACCCAGTACTTC. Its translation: CASSKPTSGPQETQYF.

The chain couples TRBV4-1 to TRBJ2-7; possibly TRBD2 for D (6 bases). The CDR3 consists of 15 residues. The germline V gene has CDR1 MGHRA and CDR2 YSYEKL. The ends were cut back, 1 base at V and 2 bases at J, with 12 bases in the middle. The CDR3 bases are TGCGCCAGCAGCCAAGCAGGGACTCCGACCTACGAGCAGTACTTC. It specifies CASSQAGTPTYEQYF.

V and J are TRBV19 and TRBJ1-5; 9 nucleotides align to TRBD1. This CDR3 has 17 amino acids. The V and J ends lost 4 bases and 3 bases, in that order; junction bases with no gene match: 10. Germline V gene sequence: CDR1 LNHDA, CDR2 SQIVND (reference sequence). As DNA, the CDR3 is TGTGCCAGTAGTACGGTCCGAACAGGGGGCATCAATCAGCCCCAGCATTTT. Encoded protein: CASSTVRTGGINQPQHF. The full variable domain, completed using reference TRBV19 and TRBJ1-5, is DGGITQSPKYLFRKEGQNVTLSCEQNLNHDAMYWYRQDPGQGLRLIYYSQIVNDFQKGDIAEGYSVSREKKESFPLTVTSAQKNPTAFYLCASSTVRTGGINQPQHFGDGTRLSIL.

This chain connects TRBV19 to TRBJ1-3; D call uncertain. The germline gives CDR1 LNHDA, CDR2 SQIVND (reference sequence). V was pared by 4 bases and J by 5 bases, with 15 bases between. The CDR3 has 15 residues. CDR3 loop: CASSSGPQARNTIYF. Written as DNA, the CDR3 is TGTGCCAGTAGTAGTGGGCCTCAGGCTCGAAACACCATATATTTT.

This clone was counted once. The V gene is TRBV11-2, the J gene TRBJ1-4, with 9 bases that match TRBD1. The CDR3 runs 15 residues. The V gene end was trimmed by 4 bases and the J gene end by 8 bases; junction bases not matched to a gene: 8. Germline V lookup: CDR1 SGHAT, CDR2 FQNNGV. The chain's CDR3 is CASSWGSGQGEKLFF. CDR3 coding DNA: TGTGCCAGCAGCTGGGGCTCGGGACAGGGAGAAAAACTGTTTTTT. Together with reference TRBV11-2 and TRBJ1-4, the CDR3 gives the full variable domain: EAGVAQSPRYKIIEKRQSVAFWCNPISGHATLYWYQQILGQGPKLLIQFQNNGVVDDSQLPKDRFSAERLKGVDSTLKIQPAKLEDSAVYLCASSWGSGQGEKLFFGSGTQLSVL.

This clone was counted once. The CDR3 protein is CASSSETGQPQHF. In DNA, the CDR3 is TGTGCCAGCAGCTCCGAGACAGGTCAGCCCCAGCATTTT. The chain uses TRBV7-2 and TRBJ1-5; maybe TRBD1 (6 bases). Trimming pared 4 bases from V and 6 bases from J, leaving 10 bases between. Germline lookup yields CDR1 SGHTA and CDR2 FQGNSA. The CDR3 is made up of 13 amino acids.

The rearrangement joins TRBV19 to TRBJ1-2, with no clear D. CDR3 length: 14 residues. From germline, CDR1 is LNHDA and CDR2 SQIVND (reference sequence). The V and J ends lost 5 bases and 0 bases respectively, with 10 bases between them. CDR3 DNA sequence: TGTGCCAGTAGTCGGAGGAAATCTAACTATGGCTACACCTTC. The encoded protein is CASSRRKSNYGYTF.

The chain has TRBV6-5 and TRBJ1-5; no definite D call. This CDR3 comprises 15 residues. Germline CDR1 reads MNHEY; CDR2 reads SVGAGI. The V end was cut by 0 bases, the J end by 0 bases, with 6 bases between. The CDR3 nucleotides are TGTGCCAGCAGTTACTCGTTCAATAGCAATCAGCCCCAGCATTTT. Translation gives CASSYSFNSNQPQHF.